This T cell receptor (beta chain) is drawn from a study of vaccination effects on CD4 cells after COVID-19. Looking at the study overall: Vaccine administered to participants consisted of two doses of either BNT162b2 or mRNA-1273.

ViraFEST expansion of antigen-specific CD4+ T cells with viral peptide pools preceded sequencing. At the end of nine to ten days of culture, CD4+ T cells were isolated. In the vaccine recipients, nucleocapsid antibodies were negative and there was no prior SARS-CoV-2 infection. The culture medium for 2 million or so PBMC per well included 9.5 to 10 IU/ml IL-2 and 8.5 to 10 ug/ml peptides. Each culture had half its medium swapped for IL-2 medium on days 3 and 7. Per germline, CDR1 LGHDT and CDR2 YNNKEL (reference sequence). V was shortened by 5 bases and J by 0 bases, with 8 bases between the two germline ends. CDR3 size: 15 residues. A note on this clone: Its antigen remains unidentified.

The repertoire was sequenced with immunoSEQ multiplex PCR; TCRdb's copy has only in-frame clones and lacks some. The table lists about 52,000 clones, approximately 79% of them singletons. Source: CD4+ T cells from PBMCs cultured with HCoV-OC43 spike peptides, taken before COVID-19 vaccination. Specified subset: HCoV-OC43 spike overlapping peptide pool stimulation. The chain has TRBV3-1 (or the pseudogene TRBV3-2) and TRBJ2-6; D unclear. This TCR was sampled from a human donor who received a COVID-19 vaccine. The CDR3 reads CASSYRLSGANVLTF. The CDR3 bases are TGTGCCAGCAGCTACCGCCTCTCTGGGGCCAACGTCCTGACTTTC.